This T cell receptor (beta chain) was recovered during a study of chemoradiotherapy in HPV16-positive cancers. Study findings and constraints: The functional HPV-specific definition rests on just a couple of HPV16-positive patients.

Assay: immunoSEQ multiplex PCR; the TCRdb copy retains only in-frame clones and omits some. The table has over 4,000 clones, 70% to 85% seen once. From germline, CDR1 is SEHNR and CDR2 FQNEAQ (reference sequence). V lost 5 bases to trimming and J lost 0 bases, with 8 bases between them. The length of the CDR3 is 13 residues. Details on this clone: Its antigen is unidentified.

This chain links TRBV7-9 with TRBJ2-7, with D tentatively TRBD1 (6 bases). Sequencing used tumor tissue, obtained from a patient who underwent chemoradiotherapy. The TCR was taken from a human donor with HPV-associated anogenital cancer. CDR3: CASSAQGSYEQYF. Written as DNA, the CDR3 is TGTGCCAGCAGCGCACAGGGCTCCTACGAGCAGTACTTC.